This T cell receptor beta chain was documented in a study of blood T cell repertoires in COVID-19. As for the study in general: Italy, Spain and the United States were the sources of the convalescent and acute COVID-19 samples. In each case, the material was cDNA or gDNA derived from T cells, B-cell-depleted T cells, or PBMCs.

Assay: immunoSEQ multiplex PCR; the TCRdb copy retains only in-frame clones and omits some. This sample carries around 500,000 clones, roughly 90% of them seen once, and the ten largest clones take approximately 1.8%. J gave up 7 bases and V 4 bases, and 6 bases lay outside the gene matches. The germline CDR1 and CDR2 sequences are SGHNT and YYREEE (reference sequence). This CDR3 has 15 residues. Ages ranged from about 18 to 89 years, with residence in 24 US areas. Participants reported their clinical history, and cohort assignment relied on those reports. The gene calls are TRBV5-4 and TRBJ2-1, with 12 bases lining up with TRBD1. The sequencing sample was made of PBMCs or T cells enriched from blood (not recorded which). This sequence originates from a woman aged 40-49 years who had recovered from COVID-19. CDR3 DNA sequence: TGTGCCAGCAGCCAACCGGGACAGGGGGCTAATGAGCAGTTCTTC. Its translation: CASSQPGQGANEQFF. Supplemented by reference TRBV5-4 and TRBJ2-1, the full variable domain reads ETGVTQSPTHLIKTRGQQVTLRCSSQSGHNTVSWYQQALGQGPQFIFQYYREEENGRGNFPPRFSGLQFPNYSSELNVNALELDDSALYLCASSQPGQGANEQFFGPGTRLTVL.